This TCR beta chain comes out of a study of T cell clusters in autoimmune cytopenias. By frequency, this clonotype is medium-sized. Antigen specificity is unknown. Overall study results and limits: Clustering suggested that physiological T cell clusters were missing in primary autoimmune cytopenia patients. TRB repertoire shifts in secondary cytopenia and chronic lymphocytic leukemia mostly reflected lymphoma, not autoimmunity. The T cell clusters were defined only in silico, without experimental functional validation. Comparing secondary cytopenia with chronic lymphocytic leukemia showed no cluster-lack signature, apparently masked by lymphoma repertoire.

TRB rearrangements were amplified by touch-down multiplex PCR with mixed TRB-A/B primers. Using the multiplex PCR reads, TCRdb records one entry per CDR3 protein without DNA. In total, the table holds around 9,000 distinct CDR3 sequences. Each sample's input was 250 ng genomic DNA, 30,000 to 45,000 genome equivalents. The germline CDR1 and CDR2 sequences are LNHDA and SQIVND (reference sequence). This CDR3 comprises 15 residues. The chain has TRBV19 and TRBJ2-3. This clonotype was obtained from a human donor with an autoimmune cytopenia or autoimmune hepatitis (not recorded which). Source material: peripheral blood. The CDR3: CATLRRSLSSDTQYF.